This T cell receptor beta chain emerged from a study of cytomegalovirus exposure and HLA in healthy donors. The wider study: Earlier sequencing of about 179 million T cells yielded around 120 million unique TCR beta sequences.

PCR primers comprised 60 Vbeta and 13 Jbeta primers. Here immunoSEQ multiplex PCR was the method, and the copy in TCRdb shows in-frame clones only, minus some. The repertoire holds 100,000 to 150,000 clones, approximately 83% seen once, with roughly 1.2% in the top ten. On this clone: Its target is unknown.

Study outcomes and limitations: In a later analysis, the majority of CMV-associated beta chains seemingly showed HLA restriction.

CDR3 length equals 16 residues. The V gene lost 0 bases and the J gene lost 3 bases, with 15 bases spanning the gap. Germline assignment: CDR1 SQVTM and CDR2 ANQGSEA. The chain couples TRBV29-1 to TRBJ2-1; weak D call: TRBD1 (5 bases). The origin of this receptor is a girl aged 2 to 10 in good health and CMV-seronegative. Sample: PBMCs. CDR3 loop: CSVEETYRNRYNEQFF. In DNA, the CDR3 is TGCAGCGTTGAAGAAACGTACAGGAACCGCTACAATGAGCAGTTCTTC.